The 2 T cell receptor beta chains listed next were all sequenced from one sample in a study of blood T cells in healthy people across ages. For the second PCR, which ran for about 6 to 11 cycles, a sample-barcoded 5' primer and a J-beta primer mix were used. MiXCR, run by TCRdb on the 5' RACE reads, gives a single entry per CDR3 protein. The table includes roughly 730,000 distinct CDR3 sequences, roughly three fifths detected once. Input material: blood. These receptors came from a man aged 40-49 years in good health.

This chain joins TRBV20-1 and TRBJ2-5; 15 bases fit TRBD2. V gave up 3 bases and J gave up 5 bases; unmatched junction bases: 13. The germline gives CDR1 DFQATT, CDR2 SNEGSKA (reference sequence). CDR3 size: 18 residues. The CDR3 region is CSARKPGLAGGQWETQYF. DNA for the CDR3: TGCAGTGCTAGGAAACCGGGACTAGCGGGAGGTCAGTGGGAGACCCAGTACTTC.

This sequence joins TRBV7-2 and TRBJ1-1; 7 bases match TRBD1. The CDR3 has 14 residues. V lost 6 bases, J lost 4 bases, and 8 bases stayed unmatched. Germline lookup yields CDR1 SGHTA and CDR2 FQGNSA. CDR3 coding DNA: TGTGCCAGCAGAGAAGACAGGGAGGTCACTGAAGCTTTCTTT. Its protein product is CASREDREVTEAFF.